This T cell receptor (beta chain) was recorded in a study of metastatic and nonmetastatic thyroid tumors (dated by TCRdb to 2018 to 2021). Background on the whole study: The researchers compared repertoires between peripheral blood samples and tumor or nodule tissue samples from patients with malignant or benign thyroid disease. The paper as a whole reports these results and caveats: TCR beta diversity was reported as significantly higher in malignant tumors than in benign nodules, in both blood and tumor samples.

No patient had received any treatment before thyroid surgery. Using T-cell receptor beta sequencing, the study looked back at clinical samples from patients collected from about 2011 to 2018. Library preparation was by PCR. TCRdb records Illumina HiSeq 4000 as the sequencer. High-throughput sequencing was used to profile the TCR beta-chain CDR3 region of every patient. On the authors' methods: Drawing on CDR3 differences between clinicopathological groups, the researchers built a classifier meant to tell apart patients with distant-metastatic papillary thyroid cancer. To measure repertoire diversity the researchers used the Shannon index, while the Morisita-Horn index served to gauge how similar the tumor and blood repertoires were. Using fastp at Q25 and MiXCR, TCRdb reprocessed the public reads and kept productive beta chains. The V and J calls reflect TCRdb's pipeline rather than the authors' work. Recorded for this sample are about 92,000 clones; 14% to 15% of them occurred a single time. The ten largest clones represent about 3.6% of the sample.

Ten or more counts support this clone. The antigen this receptor binds is unknown. Base qualities are not recorded, but no much larger clone differs from it by a single base. This clonotype was obtained from a female donor with papillary thyroid cancer or a benign thyroid nodule (not recorded which). Some clones in this sample may be carry-over from other donors' samples. The sample comprised blood.

The nucleotide sequence is given as TGTGCCAGTAGTATGAGGCAACTGAACACCGGGGAGCTGTTTTTT. Its translation is CASSMRQLNTGELFF. The chain was built from TRBV19 and TRBJ2-2; no confident D gene assignment can be made. V lost 3 bases and J lost 1 base; the stretch between them is 9 bases long. The CDR1 and CDR2 encoded by the germline V gene (reference sequence) are LNHDA and SQIVND. Taken from cysteine to phenylalanine, the CDR3 has 15 residues. Only the CDR3 portion is preserved as DNA: 45 bases, with reading frame beginning at the first base.